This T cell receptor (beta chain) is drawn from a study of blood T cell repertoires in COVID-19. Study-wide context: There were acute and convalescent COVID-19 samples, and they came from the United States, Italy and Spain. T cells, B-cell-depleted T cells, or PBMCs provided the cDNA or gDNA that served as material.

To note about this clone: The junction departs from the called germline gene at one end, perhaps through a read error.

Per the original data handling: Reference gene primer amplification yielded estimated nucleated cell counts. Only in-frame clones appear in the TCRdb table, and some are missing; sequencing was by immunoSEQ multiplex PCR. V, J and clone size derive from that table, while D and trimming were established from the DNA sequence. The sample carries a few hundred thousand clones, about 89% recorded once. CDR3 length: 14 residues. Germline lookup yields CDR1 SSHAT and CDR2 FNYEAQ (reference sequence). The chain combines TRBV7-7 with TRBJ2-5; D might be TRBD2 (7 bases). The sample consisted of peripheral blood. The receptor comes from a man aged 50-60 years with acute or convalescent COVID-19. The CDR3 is CASTQGGAGETQYF. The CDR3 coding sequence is TGTGCTAGCACCCAAGGGGGGGCCGGGGAGACCCAGTACTTC. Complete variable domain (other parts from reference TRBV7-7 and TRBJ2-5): GAGVSQSPRYKVTKRGQDVTLRCDPISSHATLYWYQQALGQGPEFLTYFNYEAQPDKSGLPSDRFSAERPEGSISTLTIQRTEQRDSAMYRCASTQGGAGETQYFGPGTRLLVL.